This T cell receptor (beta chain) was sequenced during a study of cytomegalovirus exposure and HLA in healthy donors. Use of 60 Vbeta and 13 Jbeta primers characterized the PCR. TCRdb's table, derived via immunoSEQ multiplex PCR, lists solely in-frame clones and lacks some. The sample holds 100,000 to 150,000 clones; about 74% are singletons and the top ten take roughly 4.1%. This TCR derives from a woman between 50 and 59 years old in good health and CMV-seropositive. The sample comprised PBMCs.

CDR3 bases: TGTGCCTGCTACAGGGGGCTCTACGAGCAGTACTTC. It encodes CACYRGLYEQYF. V and J are TRBV7-6 and TRBJ2-7, with TRBD1 matching 9 bases. Germline CDR1 reads SGHVS; CDR2 reads FNYEAQ. With V trimmed by 11 bases and J by 3 bases, 5 bases remained unmatched. The CDR3 contains 12 residues.